Listed here are 28 T cell receptor delta chains from one sample, sequenced in a study of gammadelta T cells in human blood. TCRdb re-called the RT-PCR reads with CATT. The sample shows roughly 960 delta-chain clones, 25% to 30% of them seen only once. The sequenced sample was Vgamma9Vdelta2 gamma-delta T cells from adult blood. These receptors were collected from a human donor.

By share, this clone ranks as large. The chain couples TRDV2 to TRDJ1; 9 positions agree with TRDD3. The CDR3 extends over 16 amino acids. V lost 3 bases and J lost 0; bases outside the gene matches: 7. Germline V gene data show CDR1 as GEAIGNYY and CDR2 as EKD. CDR3 nucleotides: TGTGCCTGTGACGCTCTGGGGGATCCGTACACCGATAAACTCATCTTT. Encoded protein: CACDALGDPYTDKLIF.

In this sample, this clone turned up a few times. This rearrangement joins TRDV2 to TRDJ1, with 7 bases aligning to TRDD3. The germline gives CDR1 GEAIGNYY, CDR2 EKD. The CDR3 is 16 residues long. V shed 0 bases and J 2 bases; nucleotides not matched to a gene: 8. CDR3 loop: CACDTVWGRGTDKLIF. CDR3 DNA sequence: TGTGCCTGTGACACCGTCTGGGGGCGGGGAACCGATAAACTCATCTTT.

A remark on this clone: A read error likely explains this, since a far larger clone differs by one base. The V gene is TRDV2, the J gene TRDJ1, with 8 bases fitting TRDD3. The ends lost 0 bases at V and 0 bases at J; junction bases unmatched: 14. Germline assignment: CDR1 GEAIGNYY and CDR2 EKD. This CDR3 has 19 amino acids. Here the CDR3 DNA reads TGTGCCTGTGACACCGTGCGGGACTGGGGGGCCAAGTACACCGATAAACTCATCTTT. Translation gives CACDTVRDWGAKYTDKLIF.

This clone came up a few times. The likely explanation is a read error, given a far larger clone one base away. The sample contains more than one DNA sequence encoding this CDR3. The chain has TRDV2 and TRDJ3; a weak D match, TRDD3 (6 bases). V was pared by 1 base and J by 1 base, with 13 bases between. The CDR3 consists of 18 residues. In germline, CDR1 is GEAIGNYY, CDR2 EKD. In DNA, the CDR3 is TGTGCCTGTGACACTGGATACTCTTCGTCCTGGGACACCCGACAGATGTTTTTC. This codes for CACDTGYSSSWDTRQMFF.

Notes on this clone: This likely came from a read error, as a far larger clone is one base away. The V call is TRDV2, the J call TRDJ1, with TRDD3 matching over 10 bases. TCRdb does not report a J gene; here it was assigned by matching the DNA to germline references. Looked up from germline, CDR1 is GEAIGNYY and CDR2 is EKD. The CDR3 runs 18 residues. V shed 4 bases, J shed 2 bases, and the junction held 15 bases outside the gene matches. DNA of the CDR3: TGTGCCTGTGAATCTATGCTGGGGGATAAAGGTAAGACCGATAAACTCATCTTT. Translation: CACESMLGDKGKTDKLIF.

This clone came up a few times. TCRdb pairs this DNA with a much larger clone's protein that differs at residue 4, likely a read error; the protein shown was translated from the DNA. This chain joins TRDV2 and TRDJ1, with TRDD3 as a possible D gene (6 bases). The length of the CDR3 is 16 residues. From germline, CDR1 is GEAIGNYY and CDR2 EKD. Trimming took off 4 bases at V and 0 bases at J, with 17 bases between the two ends. The CDR3 DNA reads as TGTGCCTGTGAAACCGTAGGGGGGACCTACACCGATAAACTCATCTTT. This gives the protein CACETVGGTYTDKLIF.

This clone is categorized as medium-sized. This chain links TRDV2 with TRDJ1, with 7 nucleotides matching TRDD3. The germline CDR1 and CDR2 sequences are GEAIGNYY and EKD. V lost 3 bases to trimming and J lost 3 bases; unmatched junction nucleotides: 12. The CDR3 spans 16 residues. The CDR3 sequence is CACDLLGAPSADKLIF. In DNA, the CDR3 is TGTGCCTGTGACCTGCTGGGGGCCCCTTCGGCCGATAAACTCATCTTT.

By share, this clone ranks as medium-sized. This sample also contains other DNA sequences that code for the same CDR3. This rearrangement joins TRDV2 to TRDJ1, with D perhaps TRDD3 (5 bases). From germline, CDR1 is GEAIGNYY and CDR2 EKD. CDR3 length: 16 residues. Deletions cut 3 bases from V and 3 bases from J, with 19 bases between. This CDR3 reads CACDSLLDRRADKLIF. The CDR3 bases are TGTGCCTGTGACTCTCTACTGGACCGGCGGGCCGATAAACTCATCTTT.

This clone turned up a few times. This may be a read error: a much more frequent sequence differs by one nucleotide. Other DNA sequences of this sample code for an identical CDR3. This chain links TRDV2 with TRDJ1; 11 bases fit TRDD3. Germline values: CDR1 GEAIGNYY, CDR2 EKD. V lost 0 bases, J lost 5 bases, and 13 bases stayed unmatched. The CDR3 extends over 18 amino acids. The CDR3 here is CACDTLLLGDRETDKLIF. DNA for the CDR3: TGTGCCTGTGACACCCTTTTACTGGGGGATAGAGAGACAGATAAACTCATCTTT.

This clone came up a few times. This may be a read error, as it is one base from a much larger clone. The sample holds other DNA sequences that translate to the same CDR3. V usage is TRDV2 and J usage is TRDJ1, with 9 bases aligning to TRDD3. Germline V gives CDR1 GEAIGNYY, CDR2 EKD. The CDR3 runs to 15 residues. The CDR3 loop reads CACDLLLGDTDKLIF. The CDR3, as DNA: TGTGCCTGTGACCTTCTACTGGGGGACACAGATAAACTCATCTTT.

This clone is classed as medium-sized. This chain links TRDV2 with TRDJ1; TRDD3 matches 12 bases. V was clipped by 1 base and J by 0 bases; unmatched bases: 2. The CDR3 is 16 amino acids. Germline assignment: CDR1 GEAIGNYY and CDR2 EKD. In DNA, the CDR3 is TGTGCCTGTGACACTCTGGGGGATACGTACACCGATAAACTCATCTTT. Translation gives CACDTLGDTYTDKLIF.

A remark on this clone: TCRdb shows a much larger clone's protein in place of this DNA's translation, and the two differ at residue 3, likely through a read error; the protein shown is translated from the DNA. The chain recombines TRDV2 with TRDJ3, with D possibly matching TRDD3 (6 bases). TCRdb carries no J gene annotation; the J gene was assigned here by matching the DNA with germline. This CDR3 spans 19 amino acids. Germline-derived CDR1 and CDR2 are GEAIGNYY and EKD. The CDR3 spells CASDTVGGGLGSDTRQMFF. CDR3 in DNA: TGTGCCAGTGACACCGTAGGAGGAGGCCTGGGGTCAGACACCCGACAGATGTTTTTC.

This clone was counted only a few times. This is likely an artifact of a read error, given a far larger clone one base away. This sample also contains other DNA sequences that code for the same CDR3. V is TRDV2 and J is TRDJ3; 8 bases are a match to TRDD3. Per the germline V gene, CDR1 is GEAIGNYY and CDR2 is EKD. CDR3 length: 19 residues. CDR3 protein: CAGDTASLGDSWDTRQMFF. CDR3 sequence (DNA): TGTGCCGGTGACACCGCCAGCCTGGGGGACTCCTGGGACACCCGACAGATGTTTTTC.

A word on this clone: TCRdb pairs this DNA with a much larger clone's protein that differs at residue 8, likely a read error; the protein shown was translated from the DNA. V gene TRDV2 combines with J gene TRDJ1; D not resolved. TCRdb leaves out the J gene; it was filled in here by matching the DNA to germline. This CDR3 is built from 16 residues. The germline V gene has CDR1 GEAIGNYY and CDR2 EKD. Deletions cut 0 bases from V and 0 bases from J, with 13 bases between. The CDR3 DNA reads TGTGCCTGTGACACCGTAGGGGTGACCTACACCGATAAACTCATCTTT. Its translation is CACDTVGVTYTDKLIF.

Turning to this clone: A read error may explain this, as a much larger clone is one base away. The sample holds other DNA sequences that translate to the same CDR3. The chain joins TRDV2 to TRDJ1, with D possibly being TRDD3 (6 bases). This CDR3 contains 21 residues. Germline CDR1 and CDR2: GEAIGNYY and EKD. The V end lost 1 base, the J end lost 5 bases, and 34 bases lay between the germline ends. DNA of the CDR3: TGTGCCTGTGACACGATTCCGGCCCCTGGGGACGCTTTCGGGACCACAGATAAACTCATCTTT. Amino acids: CACDTIPAPGDAFGTTDKLIF.

This clone was seen a handful of times. A far larger clone is a single base away, which makes a read error likely. The sample holds other DNA sequences that translate to the same CDR3. The chain combines TRDV2 with TRDJ1; maybe TRDD3 (6 bases). Here the J gene came from matching the DNA to germline, since TCRdb omits it. Per germline, CDR1 GEAIGNYY and CDR2 EKD. CDR3 length: 16 amino acids. In DNA form, the CDR3 reads TGTGCCTGTGAGGCCCTACTGGGAAACTACACAGATAAACTCATCTTT. Translated: CACEALLGNYTDKLIF.

This clone was counted a few times. A read error may be the cause here, since a much bigger clone is one base away. Different DNA sequences within this sample yield the same CDR3. The V call is TRDV2, the J call TRDJ3; 8 nucleotides line up with TRDD3. The CDR3 loop spans 19 amino acids. Germline lookup yields CDR1 GEAIGNYY and CDR2 EKD. This CDR3 is CAGDTASLGDSWDTRQMFF. The CDR3 nucleotides are TGTGCCGGTGACACCGCCAGCCTGGGGGACTCCTGGGACACTCGACAGATGTTTTTC.

This clone turned up a few times. Being one base from a much bigger clone, this may be a read error. The same CDR3 also results from other DNA sequences found in this sample. The chain employs TRDV2 and TRDJ3; 9 bases match TRDD3. The CDR3 runs 18 residues. Germline CDR1 GEAIGNYY, CDR2 EKD. The CDR3 here is CACDTVLGDLGDTRQMFF. In DNA, the CDR3 is TGTGCCTGCGACACCGTCCTGGGGGATCTCGGGGACACCCGACAGATGTTTTTC.

With respect to this clone: This sequence is one base from a far larger clone and is likely a read error. The rearrangement links TRDV2 to TRDJ3; TRDD3 aligns across 9 bases. Since TCRdb gives no J gene, matching the DNA to germline was used here to assign it. CDR1 is GEAIGNYY, CDR2 EKD, per germline. This CDR3 is 20 amino acids long. CDR3 nucleotide sequence: TGTGCCTGTGACACCGTGGTGGGGGATAAAACCTCCTGGGACGCCCGACAGATGTTTTTC. Its translation is CACDTVVGDKTSWDARQMFF.

Details on this clone: A far larger clone is only one base removed, so a read error is likely. The rearrangement links TRDV2 to TRDJ1; 9 positions match TRDD3. The CDR3 is 19 amino acids. CDR1 is GEAIGNYY and CDR2 is EKD in the germline V gene. CDR3 region: CACDTVRDWGTKYTDKRIF. DNA for the CDR3: TGTGCCTGTGACACCGTGCGGGACTGGGGGACCAAGTACACCGATAAACGCATCTTT.

Concerning this clone itself: The likely explanation is a read error, given a far larger clone one base away. The sample has other DNA sequences that encode this CDR3 too. J is TRDJ1 and V is TRDV2; a weak D match, TRDD3 (6 bases). No J gene is reported in TCRdb; it was inferred here by comparing the DNA with germline. The CDR3 extends over 16 amino acids. Germline V gene sequence: CDR1 GEAIGNYY, CDR2 EKD. Trimming shortened V by 0 bases and J by 0 bases, and 13 bases separated the two germline ends. Written as DNA, the CDR3 is TGTGCCTGTGACACCGTGGGGGGGACCTACACCGATAAACTCATCTTT. It encodes CACDTVGGTYTDKLIF.

The chain is built from TRDV2 and TRDJ1; D remains unclear. Matching the DNA to germline supplied the J gene, which TCRdb does not give. V lost 4 bases and J lost 0, with 20 bases in between. CDR1 and CDR2 (germline): GEAIGNYY, EKD. This CDR3 contains 17 residues. The CDR3 bases are TGTGCCTGTGATCCTCTTCAGTACTCCCCGTACACCGATAAACTCATCTTT. It is translated as CACDPLQYSPYTDKLIF.

Concerning this clone: It is likely a read error: a sequence one base away is far more abundant. This rearrangement joins TRDV2 to TRDJ1; TRDD3 is a possible D gene (5 bases). The germline CDR1 and CDR2 sequences are GEAIGNYY and EKD. The germline V and J ends were trimmed by 2 bases and 0 bases, with 42 bases remaining between them. The CDR3 consists of 25 residues. CDR3 loop: CACDNVRLSVAGALTPKINTDKLIF. For the CDR3, the DNA is TGTGCCTGTGACAACGTAAGATTAAGCGTGGCGGGGGCCTTGACCCCGAAGATAAACACCGATAAACTCATCTTT.

Turning to this clone: A read error is likely here: a far larger clone is one base away. The chain recombines TRDV2 with TRDJ3, with D tentatively TRDD3 (6 bases). Germline lookup yields CDR1 GEAIGNYY and CDR2 EKD. The CDR3 runs 19 residues. V lost 0 bases, J lost 0 bases, and 14 bases lay in between. CDR3 coding DNA: TGTGCCTGTGACACCGCCAGCCCGGGGGACTCCTGGGACACCCGACAGATGTTTTTC. Protein product: CACDTASPGDSWDTRQMFF.

Points on this clone: This clone may be a read error of a much larger clone one base away. The sample carries other DNA sequences with the same CDR3. V is TRDV2 and J is TRDJ1; D is ambiguous. Per the germline V gene, CDR1 is GEAIGNYY and CDR2 is EKD. The CDR3 loop spans 18 amino acids. CDR3 in amino acids: CACDILRTPKGNTDKLIF. CDR3 sequence (DNA): TGTGCCTGTGATATCCTCCGAACCCCGAAAGGTAACACTGATAAACTCATCTTT.

For this clone: The translation of this DNA and the TCRdb protein of a much larger clone differ at residue 11, probably owing to a read error; the protein shown here is translated from the DNA. The gene calls are TRDV2 and TRDJ1; tentative D call: TRDD3 (5 bases). No J gene is reported in TCRdb; it was inferred here by comparing the DNA with germline. CDR1 is GEAIGNYY and CDR2 is EKD in the germline V gene. The CDR3 extends over 16 amino acids. The V gene lost 0 bases and the J gene lost 5 bases, with 18 bases spanning the gap. The CDR3 region is CACDTVGDRKEDKLIF. The CDR3 bases are TGTGCCTGTGACACCGTTGGGGACAGAAAGGAAGATAAACTCATCTTT.

This clone is large (0.1 to 1%) within its sample. Given a much more abundant clone one base away, this may be a read error. Other DNA sequences in the same sample also yield this CDR3. The rearrangement uses TRDV2 and TRDJ3; 8 bases align to TRDD3. CDR1 and CDR2 (germline): GEAIGNYY, EKD. This CDR3 has 19 amino acids. The CDR3 spells CACDTASLGDSWDTRQMFF. The CDR3 DNA sequence: TGTGCCTGTGACACCGCCAGCCTGGGGGACTCCTGGGACACTCGACAGATGTTTTTC.

With regard to this clone: The mismatch at residue 9 between this DNA's translation and the TCRdb protein of a much larger clone likely reflects a read error; the protein shown is translated from the DNA. Other nucleotide sequences from this sample produce the same CDR3. V and J are TRDV2 and TRDJ3; D not certain. No J gene was available from TCRdb, and it was assigned here by a germline match of the DNA. V shed 0 bases and J shed 0 bases, with 14 bases lying between them. The CDR3 runs 19 residues. CDR1 is GEAIGNYY and CDR2 is EKD in the germline V gene. The CDR3, as DNA: TGTGCCTGTGACACCGCCAGCCTGAGGGACTCCTGGGACACCCGACAGATGTTTTTC. This encodes CACDTASLRDSWDTRQMFF.